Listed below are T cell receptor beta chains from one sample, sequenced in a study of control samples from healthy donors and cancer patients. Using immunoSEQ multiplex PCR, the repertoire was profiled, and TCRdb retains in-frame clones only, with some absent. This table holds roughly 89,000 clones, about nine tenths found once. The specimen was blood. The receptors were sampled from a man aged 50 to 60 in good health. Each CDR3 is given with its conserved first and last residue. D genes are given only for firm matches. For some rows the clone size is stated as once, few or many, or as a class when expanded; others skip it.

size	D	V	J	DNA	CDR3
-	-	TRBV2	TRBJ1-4	TGTGCCAGCAGTCTTGATATTAATGAAAAACTGTTTTTT	CASSLDINEKLFF
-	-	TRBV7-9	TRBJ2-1	TGTGCCAGCAGCTTAGGGCGAGGTACTGTCCTCGGTGAGCAGTTCTTC	CASSLGRGTVLGEQFF
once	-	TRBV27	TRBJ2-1	TGTGCCAGCAGTTTAACAGATGGGGCACACAATGAGCAGTTCTTC	CASSLTDGAHNEQFF
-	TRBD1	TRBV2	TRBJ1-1	TGTGCCAGCAGTCTACTTGGACAGGGAGTTGAAGCTTTCTTT	CASSLLGQGVEAFF
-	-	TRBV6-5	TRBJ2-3	TGTGCCAGCAGTTACACCGGAGATACGCAGTATTTT	CASSYTGDTQYF
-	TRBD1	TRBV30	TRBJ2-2	TGTGCCTGGAGACGACAGGGAAATACCGGGGAGCTGTTTTTT	CAWRRQGNTGELFF
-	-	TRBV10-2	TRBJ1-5	TGCGCCAGCAGCGCCGGGACCGCTCAGCCCCAGCATTTT	CASSAGTAQPQHF
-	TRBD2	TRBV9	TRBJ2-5	TGTGCCAGGCGCCCGGGACTAGCGGGCGAGACCCAGTACTTC	CARRPGLAGETQYF
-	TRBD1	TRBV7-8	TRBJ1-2	TGTGCCAGCAGCTCCAGAGGAAGGGACAGTAGTGGCTACACCTTC	CASSSRGRDSSGYTF
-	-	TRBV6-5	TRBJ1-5	TGTGCCAGCAGTATTGACCGGGCCACGGATCAGCCCCAGCATTTT	CASSIDRATDQPQHF
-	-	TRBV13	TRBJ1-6	TGTGCCAGCAGCTCCCGACAGTCCTTGGGTTATAATTCACCCCTCCACTTT	CASSSRQSLGYNSPLHF
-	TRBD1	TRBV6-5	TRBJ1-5	TGTGCCAGCAGAGGACAGGGGGATAATCAGCCCCAGCATTTT	CASRGQGDNQPQHF
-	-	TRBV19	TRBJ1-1	TGTGCCAGTAGTATAAACAGGGTGAGCACTGAAGCTTTCTTT	CASSINRVSTEAFF